The 18 T cell receptor beta chains below come from one sample, sequenced in a study of CD8+ T cells in alopecia areata (dated by TCRdb to 2016 to 2019). The library relied on the immunoSEQ multiplex PCR assay. RNA was extracted from all samples and reverse transcribed into cDNA as template for TCR sequencing. TCRdb retrieved this table from immuneACCESS and kept in-frame rearrangements only. Not all clones are present; in checked studies, unresolved V genes account for under half, and no reason is known for the remainder. Present in this sample are approximately 280,000 clones, about three fifths of which were seen just once. The top ten clones comprise over 1.5% of the sample. The time point label corresponds to: roughly 26 weeks on oral tofacitinib. Sample treatment or condition, as interpreted from the label and publication: oral pan-JAK inhibitor, 5-10 mg twice daily. Here the sequenced sample was CD4+ T cells sorted from blood, taken at week 24, from a patient treated with tofacitinib. All receptors derive from a human donor with alopecia areata.

The chain carries TRBV30 and TRBJ1-1, with a possible D match to TRBD1 (6 bases). The CDR3 runs 14 residues. Germline values: CDR1 GTSNPN, CDR2 SVGIG (reference sequence). Deletions cut 3 bases from V and 10 bases from J, with 21 bases between. The CDR3 here is CAWSVRPKGEGAFF. In DNA form, the CDR3 reads TGTGCCTGGAGCGTACGCCCCAAGGGGGAGGGAGCTTTCTTT.

V usage is TRBV29-1 and J usage is TRBJ1-1; D possibly corresponds to TRBD1 (5 bases). Germline lookup yields CDR1 SQVTM and CDR2 ANQGSEA. This CDR3 has 13 amino acids. V lost 1 base and J lost 10, with 16 bases in between. The chain's CDR3 is CSVEAQRGQTAFF. The CDR3 nucleotides are TGCAGCGTTGAAGCTCAACGAGGACAAACAGCTTTCTTT.

This clone is a singleton in its sample. The gene calls are TRBV6-5 and TRBJ1-2; D is ambiguous. The CDR3 is 14 amino acids. The germline gives CDR1 MNHEY, CDR2 SVGAGI. Trimming left V 5 bases short and J 0 bases short, with 10 bases between. The CDR3 sequence is CASSKQSANYGYTF. CDR3 in DNA: TGTGCCAGCAGTAAACAATCCGCTAACTATGGCTACACCTTC.

The sample holds a few counts of this clone. The gene calls are TRBV9 and TRBJ2-2, with TRBD2 as a possible D gene (5 bases). The CDR3 runs 13 residues. Germline V gene lookup returns CDR1 SGDLS and CDR2 YYNGEE. The V and J ends lost 0 bases and 6 bases respectively, with 6 bases between them. This chain's CDR3 is CASSVVRAGELFF. CDR3 in DNA: TGTGCCAGCAGCGTAGTGAGGGCCGGGGAGCTGTTTTTT.

This clone was detected a few times. This chain links TRBV30 with TRBJ2-7; D is uncertain. The CDR3 sequence is 12 residues long. V gave up 5 bases and J gave up 2 bases, with 10 bases separating them. CDR1 GTSNPN and CDR2 SVGIG come from the germline V gene (reference sequence). The CDR3, as DNA: TGTGCCTGGGATGGGTGTCCCTACGAGCAGTACTTC. Encoded protein: CAWDGCPYEQYF.

V and J are TRBV7-9 and TRBJ1-2; TRBD1 is a possible D gene (6 bases). V lost 1 base, J lost 5 bases, and 17 bases lay in between. This CDR3 contains 16 residues. The germline gives CDR1 SEHNR, CDR2 FQNEAQ (reference sequence). CDR3 protein: CASSLGMGAGVYGYTF. CDR3 DNA: TGTGCCAGCAGCTTAGGGATGGGGGCAGGCGTATATGGCTACACCTTC.

This clone occurred once. The chain employs TRBV6-5 and TRBJ2-5; D perhaps matches TRBD2 (6 bases). Germline-derived CDR1 and CDR2 are MNHEY and SVGAGI. Trimming cost V 6 bases and J 1 base, with 9 bases left between them. The CDR3 runs 13 residues. The CDR3 region is CASRAGFQETQYF. In DNA, the CDR3 is TGTGCCAGCAGGGCGGGATTCCAAGAGACCCAGTACTTC.

Concerning this clone itself: Other DNA sequences in this specimen translate into the identical CDR3. The genes are TRBV5-1 and TRBJ2-5, with unresolved D. In germline, CDR1 is SGHRS, CDR2 YFSETQ. The CDR3 length is 11 residues. V was cut by 4 bases and J by 3 bases, with 4 bases left in between. This CDR3 reads CASSLEETQYF. DNA for the CDR3: TGCGCCAGCAGCCTCGAAGAGACCCAGTACTTC.

The V and J genes are TRBV30 and TRBJ1-2; the match to TRBD1 covers 7 bases. Germline V lookup: CDR1 GTSNPN, CDR2 SVGIG (reference sequence). The CDR3 runs 16 residues. V lost 3 bases, J lost 4 bases, and 14 bases stayed unmatched. CDR3 residues: CAWRVKQDRMGYGYTF. CDR3 DNA: TGTGCCTGGAGAGTGAAACAGGACAGGATGGGCTATGGCTACACCTTC. Full variable domain (rest looked up from reference TRBV30 and TRBJ1-2): SQTIHQWPATLVQPVGSPLSLECTVEGTSNPNLYWYRQAAGRGLQLLFYSVGIGQISSEVPQNLSASRPQDRQFILSSKKLLLSDSGFYLCAWRVKQDRMGYGYTFGSGTRLTVV.

This clone was picked up a small number of times. The genes are TRBV29-1 and TRBJ1-2, with TRBD1 identical over 9 bases. The V and J ends lost 6 bases and 8 bases, in that order; junction bases with no gene match: 4. CDR3 length equals 11 residues. Germline values: CDR1 SQVTM, CDR2 ANQGSEA. Here the CDR3 DNA reads TGCAGCGTCTGGACAGGGGAAGGCTACACCTTC. Its translation: CSVWTGEGYTF.

V usage is TRBV29-1 and J usage is TRBJ2-3, with TRBD1 matching 9 bases. V gave up 4 bases and J gave up 1 base; unmatched junction bases: 6. The CDR3 consists of 15 residues. Germline loops: CDR1 SQVTM, CDR2 ANQGSEA. The CDR3 sequence is CSVGSGTGRTDTQYF. The CDR3 nucleotides read TGCAGCGTTGGGTCCGGGACAGGGCGCACAGATACGCAGTATTTT.

The chain carries TRBV20-1 and TRBJ2-7; D unclear. This CDR3 spans 11 amino acids. Germline CDR1 and CDR2: DFQATT and SNEGSKA (reference sequence). V was trimmed by 5 bases and J by 3 bases, leaving 8 bases between them. CDR3 sequence (DNA): TGCAGTGCTTCCCACAGCTACGAGCAGTACTTC. Translating it yields CSASHSYEQYF.

Only a few counts were recorded for this clone. This chain joins TRBV9 and TRBJ2-7; 10 bases fit TRBD1. CDR1 SGDLS and CDR2 YYNGEE come from the germline V gene. The J segment lost 3 bases and the V segment lost 4 bases, leaving 13 bases of the junction unmatched. This CDR3 region has 17 residues. DNA of the CDR3: TGTGCCAGCAGCACTGGGGACCCGGGACAGGGGCGCTACGAGCAGTACTTC. Its protein product is CASSTGDPGQGRYEQYF.

The chain has TRBV5-1 and TRBJ2-4; TRBD1 might be the D (6 bases). The V and J ends lost 5 bases and 6 bases respectively, with 18 bases between them. The length of the CDR3 is 15 residues. The V gene's germline CDR1 is SGHRS and CDR2 YFSETQ. CDR3 amino acids: CASSQSQGVGNIQYF. In DNA, the CDR3 is TGCGCCAGCAGTCAGTCACAGGGAGTGGGAAACATTCAGTACTTC.

This clone was recorded a few times. The chain uses TRBV5-4 and TRBJ2-3, with D tentatively TRBD1 (6 bases). Trimming stripped 2 bases from V and 11 bases from J, with 21 bases between. CDR1 and CDR2 (germline): SGHNT, YYREEE (reference sequence). The CDR3 length is 15 residues. CDR3 sequence: CASSLKSSGTPKQYF. The CDR3 bases are TGTGCCAGCAGCTTAAAAAGTTCCGGGACACCCAAGCAGTATTTT.

V and J are TRBV10-3 and TRBJ2-7; the D is unclear. V shed 6 bases and J shed 2 bases, with 11 bases lying between them. This CDR3 spans 13 amino acids. Germline values: CDR1 ENHRY, CDR2 SYGVKD. The CDR3 coding sequence is TGTGCCATCAGGGCACCTGTAACCTACGAGCAGTACTTC. Translation: CAIRAPVTYEQYF.

This clone was detected a few times. The chain combines TRBV5-6 with TRBJ1-6; 10 bases match TRBD1. The CDR3 length is 16 residues. J was trimmed by 5 bases and V by 6 bases; bases with no gene match: 8. Germline assignment: CDR1 SGHDT and CDR2 YYEEEE. The DNA of the CDR3 is TGTGCCAGCACCCGGGACAGGGGCCGCCATAATTCACCCCTCCACTTT. Residues: CASTRDRGRHNSPLHF.

This clone was detected a few times. The CDR3 sequence: CAWSVLTQGNEQFF. CDR3 coding DNA: TGTGCCTGGAGTGTACTAACACAGGGAAATGAGCAGTTCTTC. V is TRBV30 and J is TRBJ2-1, with D possibly being TRBD1 (6 bases). This CDR3 spans 14 amino acids. Germline V gene sequence: CDR1 GTSNPN, CDR2 SVGIG (reference sequence). The V end lost 0 bases, the J end lost 7 bases, and 13 bases lay between the germline ends.